This T cell receptor beta chain is from a study of T cell repertoires in cytomegalovirus infection. Across the whole study: Both recently identified HLA-C-restricted and well-studied HLA-B-restricted CMV epitopes were used in the study. Public TCR beta signatures indicated both CMV infection and matching HLA type. The study's findings and limits: Identification of carriers of CMV plus the relevant HLA was performed using cumulative public TCR beta family frequency. It was HLA-C-restricted CMV-specific TCR beta clonotypes that dominated the response ex vivo.

TCRdb re-called the reads with MiXCR, one entry per CDR3 protein. The sample has roughly 310,000 distinct CDR3 sequences, 29% seen once. With V trimmed by 4 bases and J by 5 bases, 20 bases remained unmatched. Germline CDR1 reads SGHRS; CDR2 reads YFSETQ. This CDR3 contains 18 residues. This clonotype was seen more than once but under ten times. Its matching antigen is unknown. This receptor was obtained from a human donor in good health (CMV status not recorded). Some clones in this sample may be carry-over from other donors' samples. The sample in question was cultured PBMCs, obtained from culture after CMV antigen stimulation. The chain couples TRBV5-1 to TRBJ1-2, with TRBD1 matching over 7 bases. This chain's CDR3 is CASSALDLQGYKPYGYTF. The DNA of the CDR3 is TGCGCCAGCAGCGCATTAGACTTACAGGGGTATAAACCTTATGGCTACACCTTC.